These 26 T cell receptor beta chains were sequenced from one sample in a study of T cell responses to AZD1222 COVID-19 vaccine. Profiling relied on immunoSEQ multiplex PCR, and the TCRdb table lists in-frame clones only, not all of them. The data show around 100,000 clones, approximately 86% seen once. The source was peripheral blood, collected 28 days after the second dose of the MenACWY control vaccine. All receptors derive from an adult who received the MenACWY meningococcal vaccine as a control.

V and J are TRBV5-4 and TRBJ2-3; perhaps D is TRBD1 or TRBD2 (5 bases each). The CDR3 loop spans 14 amino acids. The V gene lost 3 bases and the J gene lost 3 bases, with 11 bases spanning the gap. CDR1 is SGHNT and CDR2 is YYREEE in the germline V gene (reference sequence). The CDR3 reads CASSSGTKTDTQYF. CDR3 nucleotide sequence: TGTGCCAGCAGCTCCGGGACGAAAACAGATACGCAGTATTTT.

This sequence joins TRBV12-3 or TRBV12-4 and TRBJ1-1; a possible D gene is TRBD1 (5 bases). The CDR3 has 12 residues. Trimming shortened V by 5 bases and J by 13 bases, and 17 bases separated the two germline ends. The CDR3 bases are TGTGCCAGCAGTGACCAGGGATTTTATGGTTTCTTT. This encodes CASSDQGFYGFF.

The chain recombines TRBV6-2 or TRBV6-3 with TRBJ1-2; 9 bases map to TRBD1. J gave up 7 bases and V 5 bases, and 5 bases lay outside the gene matches. The CDR3 spans 13 residues. Germline lookup yields CDR1 MNHEY and CDR2 SVGEGT. DNA for the CDR3: TGTGCCAGCAGTCTTCCACAGGGGGCTGGCTACACCTTC. Translating gives CASSLPQGAGYTF.

This chain connects TRBV7-8 to TRBJ2-3; D may be TRBD1 or TRBD2 (5 bases each). Germline V lookup: CDR1 SGHVS, CDR2 FQNEAQ. This CDR3 comprises 20 residues. Trimming removed 1 base at V and 4 bases at J, with 27 bases between. In DNA, the CDR3 is TGTGCCAGCAGCTTAGTATACCCCTCCCCCGAAGGGGTGGGGGCAGATACGCAGTATTTT. Translating it yields CASSLVYPSPEGVGADTQYF.

The chain joins TRBV28 to TRBJ2-7, with 8 bases lining up with TRBD1. Germline CDR1 and CDR2: MDHEN and SYDVKM. Germline trimming cut 6 bases from V and 2 bases from J; bases unmatched to any gene: 9. The CDR3 is 15 residues long. The CDR3: CASRDRGLEPYEQYF. As DNA, the CDR3 is TGTGCCAGCAGAGACAGGGGCTTAGAACCCTACGAGCAGTACTTC.

The chain uses TRBV29-1 and TRBJ1-2; 7 positions match TRBD1. The germline CDR1 and CDR2 sequences are SQVTM and ANQGSEA. V dropped 6 bases and J dropped 6; count of bases not matched to a gene: 10. The CDR3 is 13 residues long. The CDR3 here is CSVRRTGADGYTF. CDR3 bases: TGCAGCGTACGTCGGACAGGAGCGGATGGCTACACCTTC.

V and J are TRBV19 and TRBJ1-1; tentative D call: TRBD1 (6 bases). In germline, CDR1 is LNHDA, CDR2 SQIVND (reference sequence). This CDR3 spans 15 amino acids. The V gene lost 6 bases and the J gene lost 2 bases, with 16 bases spanning the gap. CDR3 in DNA: TGTGCCAGTAGCAGGGGAGGATGGGCAAACACTGAAGCTTTCTTT. Translating it yields CASSRGGWANTEAFF.

The chain is built from TRBV2 and TRBJ1-5; the match to TRBD1 covers 8 bases. Losses at the gene ends were 7 bases for V and 6 bases for J; bases not matched to a gene: 8. From germline, CDR1 is SNHLY and CDR2 FYNNEI. The CDR3 runs to 14 residues. In DNA form, the CDR3 reads TGTGCCAGCAACGGGGGACAGGATCTTCAGCCCCAGCATTTT. As protein: CASNGGQDLQPQHF. Using reference TRBV2 and TRBJ1-5 for the parts outside the CDR3, the full variable domain is EPEVTQTPSHQVTQMGQEVILRCVPISNHLYFYWYRQILGQKVEFLVSFYNNEISEKSEIFDDQFSVERPDGSNFTLKIRSTKLEDSAMYFCASNGGQDLQPQHFGDGTRLSIL.

The rearrangement links TRBV6-5 to TRBJ2-7; D not resolved. Germline V gene lookup returns CDR1 MNHEY and CDR2 SVGAGI. This CDR3 is built from 12 residues. The ends were cut back, 0 bases at V and 6 bases at J, with 6 bases in the middle. CDR3 sequence reads: CASSYSMSEQYF. The CDR3 DNA follows: TGTGCCAGCAGTTACTCGATGTCCGAGCAGTACTTC.

The V call is TRBV27, the J call TRBJ2-1; 8 bases line up with TRBD1. Germline CDR1 is MNHEY and CDR2 is SMNVEV (reference sequence). The length of the CDR3 is 16 residues. V dropped 1 base and J dropped 7; count of bases not matched to a gene: 9. CDR3 sequence: CASSLWGQGARNEQFF. In nucleotides, the CDR3 is TGTGCCAGCAGTTTATGGGGTCAGGGGGCGAGGAATGAGCAGTTCTTC.

The chain couples TRBV6-5 to TRBJ1-4; D is possibly TRBD1 (5 bases). The CDR3 is 15 amino acids. Trimming took 0 bases from V and 8 from J, leaving 13 bases between them. CDR1 and CDR2 from the germline V gene are MNHEY and SVGAGI. The CDR3 bases are TGTGCCAGCAGTTACTCGACGGGGCGGGTGGAAAAACTGTTTTTT. Residues: CASSYSTGRVEKLFF.

The chain couples TRBV7-2 to TRBJ2-5; D remains ambiguous. Germline V gene sequence: CDR1 SGHTA, CDR2 FQGNSA. Trimming left V 3 bases short and J 0 bases short, with 11 bases between. The CDR3 has 15 residues. The CDR3 bases are TGTGCCAGCAGCTTGTTTGGACGGTACCAAGAGACCCAGTACTTC. Protein product: CASSLFGRYQETQYF.

The V gene is TRBV7-2, the J gene TRBJ2-7; maybe TRBD1 (5 bases). Trimming took 6 bases from V and 0 from J, leaving 9 bases between them. The CDR3 is 13 amino acids. Germline V gene sequence: CDR1 SGHTA, CDR2 FQGNSA. CDR3 region: CASRGPSSYEQYF. The DNA of the CDR3 is TGTGCCAGCAGGGGGCCAAGCTCCTACGAGCAGTACTTC.

This clone was seen a single time. The DNA of the CDR3 is TGTGCCAGCAGCTTAGAGGAAGACAATCAGCCCCAGCATTTT. Protein sequence: CASSLEEDNQPQHF. The chain carries TRBV11-2 and TRBJ1-5; D not certain. From germline, CDR1 is SGHAT and CDR2 FQNNGV. The CDR3 totals 14 residues. Trimming shortened V by 0 bases and J by 3 bases, and 6 bases separated the two germline ends.

V and J are TRBV15 and TRBJ1-5; the D is unclear. CDR3 length: 13 amino acids. V lost 0 bases, J lost 7 bases, and 7 bases lay in between. The V gene's germline CDR1 is LNHNV and CDR2 YYDKDF (reference sequence). CDR3 region: CATSRDGGQPQHF. CDR3 nucleotides: TGTGCCACCAGCAGAGATGGAGGCCAGCCCCAGCATTTT.

The V call is TRBV6-1, the J call TRBJ1-5; 9 bases fit TRBD1. After removal of 4 bases from V and 0 bases from J, the junction contained 10 bases not matched to a gene. There are 18 residues in the CDR3. CDR1 MNHNS and CDR2 SASEGT come from the germline V gene. The CDR3 reads CASSARGQGFYSNQPQHF. The CDR3 DNA sequence: TGTGCCAGCAGTGCCAGGGGACAGGGATTCTATAGCAATCAGCCCCAGCATTTT.

J is TRBJ1-4 and V is TRBV7-9, with TRBD1 matching 7 bases. The CDR3 length is 14 residues. Losses at the gene ends were 4 bases for V and 4 bases for J; bases not matched to a gene: 3. Per germline, CDR1 SEHNR and CDR2 FQNEAQ (reference sequence). The CDR3 region is CASSSPGGNEKLFF. CDR3 sequence (DNA): TGTGCCAGCAGCTCCCCAGGGGGTAATGAAAAACTGTTTTTT. Full variable domain (remainder filled in from reference TRBV7-9 and TRBJ1-4): DTGVSQNPRHKITKRGQNVTFRCDPISEHNRLYWYRQTLGQGPEFLTYFQNEAQLEKSRLLSDRFSAERPKGSFSTLEIQRTEQGDSAMYLCASSSPGGNEKLFFGSGTQLSVL.

V and J are TRBV24-1 and TRBJ2-1; 11 nucleotides line up with TRBD2. The J segment lost 10 bases and the V segment lost 3 bases, leaving 10 bases of the junction unmatched. From germline, CDR1 is KGHDR and CDR2 SFDVKD. This CDR3 spans 16 amino acids. CDR3 bases: TGTGCCACCAGTGATCTTAGCGGGGGGGGATCAAGGGAGCAGTTCTTC. Its translation is CATSDLSGGGSREQFF.

This chain uses TRBV18 with TRBJ1-1; D gene unclear. Germline assignment: CDR1 KGHSH and CDR2 LQKENI. V dropped 6 bases and J dropped 10 bases, with 15 bases sitting between them. The length of the CDR3 is 12 residues. The CDR3 nucleotides are TGTGCCAGCTCCGCGCCCCAACAAGGAGCTTTCTTT. This encodes CASSAPQQGAFF.

The chain uses TRBV10-3 and TRBJ2-5; weak D call: TRBD2 (7 bases). CDR3 length: 16 residues. Trimming took off 2 bases at V and 1 base at J, with 14 bases between the two ends. The germline CDR1 and CDR2 sequences are ENHRY and SYGVKD. CDR3 DNA sequence: TGTGCCATCAGTGAGGGGCTCGCGGGGGCCCAAGAGACCCAGTACTTC. Protein: CAISEGLAGAQETQYF.

J is TRBJ2-7 and V is TRBV7-8, with D unclear. Trimming removed 7 bases from V and 0 bases from J, with 13 bases in between. The CDR3 totals 14 residues. The germline gives CDR1 SGHVS, CDR2 FQNEAQ. DNA of the CDR3: TGTGCCAGCACCCCTATTAGGAGCTCCTACGAGCAGTACTTC. Protein product: CASTPIRSSYEQYF. The full variable domain, with the rest looked up from reference TRBV7-8 and TRBJ2-7, is GAGVSQSPRYKVAKRGQDVALRCDPISGHVSLFWYQQALGQGPEFLTYFQNEAQLDKSGLPSDRFFAERPEGSVSTLKIQRTQQEDSAVYLCASTPIRSSYEQYFGPGTRLTVT.

The rearrangement links TRBV2 to TRBJ2-2; the D is unclear. The CDR3 has 13 residues. V shed 7 bases and J shed 2 bases, with 8 bases lying between them. Germline V gene lookup returns CDR1 SNHLY and CDR2 FYNNEI. CDR3 region: CASNSDNTGELFF. CDR3 DNA sequence: TGTGCCAGCAATTCGGATAACACCGGGGAGCTGTTTTTT.

V and J are TRBV20-1 and TRBJ2-5; D uncertain. The CDR3 totals 11 residues. V was cut by 6 bases and J by 5 bases, with 10 bases left in between. CDR1 is DFQATT, CDR2 SNEGSKA, per germline (reference sequence). This CDR3 is CSAVVGETQYF. In DNA, the CDR3 is TGCAGTGCCGTGGTAGGGGAGACCCAGTACTTC.

About this clone: One end of the junction does not line up with germline, which may come from a read error. This chain links TRBV18 with TRBJ2-3; TRBD1 aligns across 9 bases. The CDR3 consists of 15 residues. CDR1 and CDR2 from the germline V gene are KGHSH and LQKENI. The DNA of the CDR3 is TGTGCCAGCTCCCCACGGACAGGGGGCACAGATACGCAGTATTTT. It translates to CASSPRTGGTDTQYF.

This chain joins TRBV4-3 and TRBJ1-4, with D possibly matching TRBD1 (6 bases). The germline CDR1 and CDR2 sequences are LGHNA and YSLEER. Trimming took off 1 base at V and 5 bases at J, with 17 bases between the two ends. The CDR3 is 17 residues long. CDR3 amino acids: CASSQGPDGGLNEKLFF. The DNA for the CDR3 is TGCGCCAGCAGCCAAGGGCCCGACGGGGGGCTAAATGAAAAACTGTTTTTT.

This sequence joins TRBV7-8 and TRBJ2-7, with D perhaps TRBD2 (6 bases). The length of the CDR3 is 18 residues. V dropped 5 bases and J dropped 4 bases, with 27 bases sitting between them. The V gene's germline CDR1 is SGHVS and CDR2 FQNEAQ. The CDR3, as DNA: TGTGCCAGCAGCCCGAGGCCCCAGGGTTTCGGCGGGATATACGAGCAGTACTTC. Protein: CASSPRPQGFGGIYEQYF.